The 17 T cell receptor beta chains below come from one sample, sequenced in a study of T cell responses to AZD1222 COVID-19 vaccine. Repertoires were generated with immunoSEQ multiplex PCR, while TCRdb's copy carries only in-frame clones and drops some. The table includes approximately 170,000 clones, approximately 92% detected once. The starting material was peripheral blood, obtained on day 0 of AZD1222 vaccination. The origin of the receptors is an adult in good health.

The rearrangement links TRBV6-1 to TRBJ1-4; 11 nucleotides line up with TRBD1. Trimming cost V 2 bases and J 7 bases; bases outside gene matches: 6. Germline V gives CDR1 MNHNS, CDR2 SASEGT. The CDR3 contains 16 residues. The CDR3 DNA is TGTGCCAGCAGTGAACTCTCCGGGACAGGGGGTGAAAAACTGTTTTTT. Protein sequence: CASSELSGTGGEKLFF.

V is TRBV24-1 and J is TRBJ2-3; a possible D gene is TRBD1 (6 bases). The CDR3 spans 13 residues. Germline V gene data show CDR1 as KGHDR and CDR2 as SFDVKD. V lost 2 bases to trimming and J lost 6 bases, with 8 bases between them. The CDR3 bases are TGTGCCACCAGTGATTACAGGGTTGATACGCAGTATTTT. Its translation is CATSDYRVDTQYF.

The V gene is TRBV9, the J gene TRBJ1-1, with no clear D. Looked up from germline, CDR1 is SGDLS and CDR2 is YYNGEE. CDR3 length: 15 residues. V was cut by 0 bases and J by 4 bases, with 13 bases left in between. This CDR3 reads CASSVDPGGGTEAFF. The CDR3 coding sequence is TGTGCCAGCAGCGTAGATCCAGGAGGAGGCACTGAAGCTTTCTTT.

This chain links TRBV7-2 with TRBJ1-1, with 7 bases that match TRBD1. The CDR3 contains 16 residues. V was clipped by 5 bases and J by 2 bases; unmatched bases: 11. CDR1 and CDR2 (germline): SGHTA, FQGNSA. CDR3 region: CASSRGLGDRNTEAFF. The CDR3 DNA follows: TGTGCCAGCAGCCGGGGCCTTGGGGACAGAAACACTGAAGCTTTCTTT. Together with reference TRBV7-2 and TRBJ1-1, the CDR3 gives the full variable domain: GAGVSQSPSNKVTEKGKDVELRCDPISGHTALYWYRQSLGQGLEFLIYFQGNSAPDKSGLPSDRFSAERTGGSVSTLTIQRTQQEDSAVYLCASSRGLGDRNTEAFFGQGTRLTVV.

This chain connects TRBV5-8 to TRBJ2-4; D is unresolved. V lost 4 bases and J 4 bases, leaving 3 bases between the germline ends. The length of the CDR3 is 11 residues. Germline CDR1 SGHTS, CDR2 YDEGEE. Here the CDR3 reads CASSPKNIQYF. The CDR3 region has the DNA TGTGCCAGCAGCCCAAAAAACATTCAGTACTTC. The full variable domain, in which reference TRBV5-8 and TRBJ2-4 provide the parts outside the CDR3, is EAGVTQSPTHLIKTRGQQATLRCSPISGHTSVYWYQQALGLGLQFLLWYDEGEERNRGNFPPRFSGRQFPNYSSELNVNALELEDSALYLCASSPKNIQYFGAGTRLSVL.

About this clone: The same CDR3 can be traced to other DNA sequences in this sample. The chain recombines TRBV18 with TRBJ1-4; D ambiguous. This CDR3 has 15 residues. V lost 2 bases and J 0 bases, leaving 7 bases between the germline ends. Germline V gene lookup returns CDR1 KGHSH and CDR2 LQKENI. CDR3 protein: CASSPGVATNEKLFF. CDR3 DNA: TGTGCCAGCTCACCAGGGGTTGCAACTAATGAAAAACTGTTTTTT.

For the CDR3, the DNA is TGCGCCAGCAGCTTGGGTTCGACAGGGGTAGCTACCCGAGGCAAACTGTTTTTT. Translated: CASSLGSTGVATRGKLFF. This rearrangement joins TRBV5-1 to TRBJ1-4; the match to TRBD1 covers 8 bases. Trimming took 0 bases from V and 11 from J; bases not matched to a gene: 18. The germline V gene has CDR1 SGHRS and CDR2 YFSETQ. CDR3 length: 18 residues.

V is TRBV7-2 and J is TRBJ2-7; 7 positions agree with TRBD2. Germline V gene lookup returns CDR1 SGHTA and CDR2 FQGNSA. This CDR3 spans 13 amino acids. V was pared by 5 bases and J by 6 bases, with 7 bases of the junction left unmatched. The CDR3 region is CASSTGPGGEQYF. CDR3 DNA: TGTGCCAGCAGCACGGGGCCGGGGGGCGAGCAGTACTTC. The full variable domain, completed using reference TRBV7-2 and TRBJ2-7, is GAGVSQSPSNKVTEKGKDVELRCDPISGHTALYWYRQSLGQGLEFLIYFQGNSAPDKSGLPSDRFSAERTGGSVSTLTIQRTQQEDSAVYLCASSTGPGGEQYFGPGTRLTVT.

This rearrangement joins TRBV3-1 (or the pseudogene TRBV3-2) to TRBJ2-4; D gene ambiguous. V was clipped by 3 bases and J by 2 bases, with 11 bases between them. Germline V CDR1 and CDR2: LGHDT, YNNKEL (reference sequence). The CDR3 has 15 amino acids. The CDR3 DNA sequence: TGTGCCAGCAGCCAGGGAAACCCGTCCAAAAACATTCAGTACTTC. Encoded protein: CASSQGNPSKNIQYF.

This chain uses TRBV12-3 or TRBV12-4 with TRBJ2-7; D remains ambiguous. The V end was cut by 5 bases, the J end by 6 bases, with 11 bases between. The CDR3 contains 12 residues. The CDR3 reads CASSGPLGEQYF. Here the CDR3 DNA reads TGTGCCAGCAGTGGACCCCTCGGCGAGCAGTACTTC.

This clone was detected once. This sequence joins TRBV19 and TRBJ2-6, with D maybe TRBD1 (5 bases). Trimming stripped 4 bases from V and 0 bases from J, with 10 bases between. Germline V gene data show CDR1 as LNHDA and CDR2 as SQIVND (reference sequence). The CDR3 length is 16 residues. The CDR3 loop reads CASSRQTNSGANVLTF. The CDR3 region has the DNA TGTGCCAGTAGTAGACAGACGAACTCTGGGGCCAACGTCCTGACTTTC.

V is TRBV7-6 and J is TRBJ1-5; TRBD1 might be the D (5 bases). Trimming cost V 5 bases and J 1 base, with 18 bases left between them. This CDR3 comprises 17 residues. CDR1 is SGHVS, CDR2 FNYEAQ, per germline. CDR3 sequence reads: CASSPSWGGVSNQPQHF. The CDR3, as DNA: TGTGCCAGCAGCCCAAGTTGGGGGGGGGTGAGCAATCAGCCCCAGCATTTT.

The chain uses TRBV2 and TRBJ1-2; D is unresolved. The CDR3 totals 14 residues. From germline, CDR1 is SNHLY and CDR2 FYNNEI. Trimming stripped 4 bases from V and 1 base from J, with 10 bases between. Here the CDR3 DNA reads TGTGCCAGCAGTGTTAACAGAAATAACTATGGCTACACCTTC. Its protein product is CASSVNRNNYGYTF.

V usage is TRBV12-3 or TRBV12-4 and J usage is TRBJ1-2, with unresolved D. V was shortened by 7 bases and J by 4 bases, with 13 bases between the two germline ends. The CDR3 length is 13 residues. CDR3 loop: CASTPSRRYGYTF. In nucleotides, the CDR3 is TGTGCCAGCACCCCCTCCAGGCGCTATGGCTACACCTTC.

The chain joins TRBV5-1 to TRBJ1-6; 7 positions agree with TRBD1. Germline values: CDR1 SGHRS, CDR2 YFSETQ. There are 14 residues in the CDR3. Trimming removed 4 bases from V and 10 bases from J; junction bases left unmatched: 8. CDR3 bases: TGCGCCAGCAGCCCAACGGCAGGGGGATCACCCCTCCACTTT. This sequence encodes CASSPTAGGSPLHF. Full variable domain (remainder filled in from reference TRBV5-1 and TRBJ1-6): KAGVTQTPRYLIKTRGQQVTLSCSPISGHRSVSWYQQTPGQGLQFLFEYFSETQRNKGNFPGRFSGRQFSNSRSEMNVSTLELGDSALYLCASSPTAGGSPLHFGNGTRLTVT.

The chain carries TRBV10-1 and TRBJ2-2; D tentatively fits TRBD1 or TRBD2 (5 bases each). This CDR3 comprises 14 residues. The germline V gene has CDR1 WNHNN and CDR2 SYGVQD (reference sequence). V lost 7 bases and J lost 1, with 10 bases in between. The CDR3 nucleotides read TGCGCCAGCACCCGGGACCGGAACACCGGGGAGCTGTTTTTT. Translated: CASTRDRNTGELFF.

For the CDR3, the DNA is TGTGCCAGCAGCCTGACAGGGGACTACGAGCAGTACTTC. This encodes CASSLTGDYEQYF. The chain carries TRBV7-3 and TRBJ2-7; 8 bases map to TRBD1. This CDR3 has 13 residues. J gave up 3 bases and V 5 bases, and 3 bases lay outside the gene matches. The germline CDR1 and CDR2 sequences are SGHTA and FQGTGA.